These T cell receptor beta chains were read from a single sample in a study of immune evolution from preneoplasia to lung adenocarcinoma. TCRdb keeps only in-frame clones here, not all; method: immunoSEQ multiplex PCR. The sample contains 12,000 to 15,000 clones, roughly four fifths of which appear only once. Sequenced material: FFPE minimally invasive lung adenocarcinoma tissue. These receptor sequences come from a person aged 55-80 years with lung adenocarcinoma. Each CDR3 is given with its conserved first and last residue. The D gene is left open where the match is weak. Clone size is stated in some rows and not others, as once, few, many or a class when expanded.

clone size	CDR3 length	V gene	J gene	D gene	CDR3 DNA	CDR3 protein
once	14	TRBV19	TRBJ2-3	.	TGTGCCAGTAGTATTATCCCCAGGGAAGGCACGCAGTATTTT	CASSIIPREGTQYF
.	16	TRBV5-4	TRBJ2-5	.	TGTGCCAGCAGCCTCCTGGGCGGGACAGACCAAGAGACCCAGTACTTC	CASSLLGGTDQETQYF
.	17	TRBV29-1	TRBJ1-1	TRBD1	TGCAGCGTTGAACCCCGCAACGCCAGGGGGCTGAGCACTGAAGCTTTCTTT	CSVEPRNARGLSTEAFF
.	11	TRBV20-1	TRBJ2-7	.	TGCAGTGCTAGAGATCTATACGAGCAGTACTTC	CSARDLYEQYF
.	13	TRBV30	TRBJ2-5	.	TGTGCCTGGAGTGTAGTGGCAGGAGAGACCCAGTACTTC	CAWSVVAGETQYF
.	14	TRBV25-1	TRBJ2-2	.	TGTGCCAGCAGTGAGCCGGGAGACACCGGGGAGCTGTTTTTT	CASSEPGDTGELFF
.	14	TRBV9	TRBJ2-7	TRBD2	TGTGCCAGCAGCGTAGCGGGAGGGAACTACGAGCAGTACTTC	CASSVAGGNYEQYF
once	15	TRBV27	TRBJ2-7	TRBD1	TGTGCCAGCAGTCCCGAGGACAGGCCGTCCTACGAGCAGTACTTC	CASSPEDRPSYEQYF
few	13	TRBV19	TRBJ1-1	TRBD1	TGTGCCAGTAGTTTACAGGGGGACACTGAAGCTTTCTTT	CASSLQGDTEAFF
.	17	TRBV4-3	TRBJ2-7	TRBD2	TGCGCCAGCAGCCCCGGGACTAGCGGGGGGCGGGCCTACGAGCAGTACTTC	CASSPGTSGGRAYEQYF
.	14	TRBV7-6	TRBJ2-7	.	TGTGCCAGCAGCTTAATTGGTGGGGGTTACGAACAGTACTTC	CASSLIGGGYEQYF
.	15	TRBV4-1	TRBJ2-7	TRBD2	TGCGCCAGCAGCCAAGAGGGACTAGAAGTCCCCCTTTTATACTTC	CASSQEGLEVPLLYF
.	14	TRBV27	TRBJ2-3	.	TGTGCCAGCAGTTTATCAACCGGCACAGATACGCAGTATTTT	CASSLSTGTDTQYF
.	13	TRBV6-1	TRBJ1-1	.	TGTGCCAGCAGGACACCCCAGAACACTGAAGCTTTCTTT	CASRTPQNTEAFF